This TCR beta chain was identified during a study of blood T cell repertoires in COVID-19. Here immunoSEQ multiplex PCR was the method, and the copy in TCRdb shows in-frame clones only, minus some. Of about 220,000 clones listed, more than 80% are singletons. Each participant's cohort was designated according to participant-reported clinical history. Germline lookup yields CDR1 SGHRS and CDR2 YFSETQ. The CDR3 loop spans 15 amino acids. V was shortened by 8 bases and J by 2 bases, with 18 bases between the two germline ends. This TCR was sampled from a woman aged 18-29 years in a cohort exposed to, infected with or recovered from COVID-19 (not recorded which). The sample consisted of PBMCs or T cells enriched from blood (not recorded which). This chain uses TRBV5-1 with TRBJ2-3, with a weak D call TRBD2 (6 bases). The CDR3 nucleotides are TGCGCCAGTACGCGGACTAACCACATCACAGATACGCAGTATTTT. Translated: CASTRTNHITDTQYF.